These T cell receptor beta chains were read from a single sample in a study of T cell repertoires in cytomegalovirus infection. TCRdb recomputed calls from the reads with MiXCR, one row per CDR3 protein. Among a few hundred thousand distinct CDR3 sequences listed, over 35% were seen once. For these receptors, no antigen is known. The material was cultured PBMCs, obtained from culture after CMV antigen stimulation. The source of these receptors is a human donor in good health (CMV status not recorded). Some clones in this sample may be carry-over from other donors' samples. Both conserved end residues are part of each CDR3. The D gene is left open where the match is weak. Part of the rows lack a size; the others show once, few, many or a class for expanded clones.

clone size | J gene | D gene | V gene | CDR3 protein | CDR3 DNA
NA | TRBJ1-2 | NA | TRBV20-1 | CSARDRTAVSYGYTF | TGCAGTGCTAGAGATCGGACAGCCGTTTCCTATGGCTACACCTTC
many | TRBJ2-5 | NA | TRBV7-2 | CASSLGVETQYF | TGTGCCAGCAGCTTAGGTGTAGAGACCCAGTACTTC
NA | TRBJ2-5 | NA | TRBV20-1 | CSARGRRAPQETQYF | TGCAGTGCTAGAGGGCGAAGGGCGCCCCAAGAGACCCAGTACTTC
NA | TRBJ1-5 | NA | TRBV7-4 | CASSPGLYSNQPQHF | TGTGCCAGCAGCCCCGGACTATATAGCAATCAGCCCCAGCATTTT
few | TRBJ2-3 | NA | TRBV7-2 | CASSPFVGWGTDTQYF | TGTGCCAGCAGCCCCTTCGTGGGTTGGGGCACAGATACGCAGTATTTT
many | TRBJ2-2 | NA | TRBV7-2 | CASSLGLANTGELFF | TGTGCCAGCAGCTTAGGCCTAGCGAACACCGGGGAGCTGTTTTTT
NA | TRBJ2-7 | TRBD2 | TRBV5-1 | CASKEGLAVTYEQYF | TGCGCCAGTAAGGAGGGACTAGCGGTTACCTACGAGCAGTACTTC
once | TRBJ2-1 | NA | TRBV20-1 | CSARDFSDEQFF | TGCAGTGCTAGAGATTTCTCCGATGAGCAGTTCTTC
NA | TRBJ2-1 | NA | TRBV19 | CASSIREGGGRRNEQFF | TGTGCCAGTAGTATAAGGGAGGGGGGAGGGCGTCGCAATGAGCAGTTCTTC
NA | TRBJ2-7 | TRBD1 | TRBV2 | CASSEDSDRVGEQYF | TGTGCCAGCAGTGAAGATTCGGACAGGGTGGGCGAGCAGTACTTC
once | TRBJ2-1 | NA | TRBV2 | CASSVGDSSYNEQFF | TGTGCCAGCAGTGTTGGAGATAGCTCCTACAATGAGCAGTTCTTC
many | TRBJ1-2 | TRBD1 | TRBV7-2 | CASSLGQGAYGYTF | TGTGCCAGCAGCTTAGGACAGGGGGCCTATGGCTACACCTTC
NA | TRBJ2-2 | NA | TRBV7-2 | CASTKNGGELFF | TGTGCCAGCACTAAAAACGGCGGGGAGCTGTTTTTT
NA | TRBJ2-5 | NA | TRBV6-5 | CASAKGGIPRGETQYF | TGTGCCAGCGCGAAGGGGGGAATCCCAAGGGGAGAGACCCAGTACTTC
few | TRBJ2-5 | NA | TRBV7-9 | CASSLSAGKETQYF | TGTGCCAGCAGCTTATCGGCAGGGAAAGAGACCCAGTACTTC
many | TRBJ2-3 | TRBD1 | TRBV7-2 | CASSPGGILTDTQYF | TGTGCCAGCAGCCCAGGGGGAATACTAACAGATACGCAGTATTTT
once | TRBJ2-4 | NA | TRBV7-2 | CASSFYVRDGKNIQYF | TGTGCCAGCAGCTTTTACGTGAGGGACGGCAAAAACATTCAGTACTTC
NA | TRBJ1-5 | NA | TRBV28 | CASSPPSQPQHF | TGTGCCAGCAGTCCCCCGTCACAGCCCCAGCATTTT
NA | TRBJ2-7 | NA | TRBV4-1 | CASSQVPKGSYEQYF | TGCGCCAGCAGCCAAGTACCGAAGGGCTCCTACGAGCAGTACTTC
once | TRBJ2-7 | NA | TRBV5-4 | CASSLSPVPEQYF | TGTGCCAGCAGCTTGTCACCTGTGCCCGAGCAGTACTTC
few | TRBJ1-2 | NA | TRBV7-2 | CASSLTGYLGYTF | TGTGCCAGCAGCTTAACGGGCTATCTTGGCTACACCTTC
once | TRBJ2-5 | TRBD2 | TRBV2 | CASSERASGGQETQYF | TGTGCCAGCAGCGAGAGGGCTAGCGGGGGCCAAGAGACCCAGTACTTC
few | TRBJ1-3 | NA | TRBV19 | CASRRQPSRLDTIYF | TGTGCCAGTCGCAGACAACCCTCCAGGCTAGACACCATATATTTT
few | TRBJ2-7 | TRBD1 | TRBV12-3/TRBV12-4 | CASSLAGQGENEQYF | TGTGCCAGCAGTTTAGCAGGACAGGGAGAAAACGAGCAGTACTTC
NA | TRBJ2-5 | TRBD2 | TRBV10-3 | CAISESGGGQETQYF | TGTGCCATCAGTGAGTCGGGCGGGGGCCAAGAGACCCAGTACTTC
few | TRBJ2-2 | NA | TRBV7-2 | CASSPQTGQDGELFF | TGTGCCAGCAGCCCCCAAACAGGGCAGGACGGGGAGCTGTTTTTT
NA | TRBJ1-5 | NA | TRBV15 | CATSKDRGYNQPQHF | TGTGCCACCAGCAAAGACCGGGGTTACAATCAGCCCCAGCATTTT
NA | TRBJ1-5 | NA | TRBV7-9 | CASSFIHGGPNQPQHF | TGTGCCAGCAGCTTCATCCATGGAGGGCCGAATCAGCCCCAGCATTTT
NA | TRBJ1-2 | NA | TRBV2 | CATSRGSNWEGYTF | TGTGCCACCTCCAGGGGTTCGAACTGGGAGGGCTACACCTTC
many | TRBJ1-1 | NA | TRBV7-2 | CASSFFTRTEAFF | TGTGCCAGCAGCTTTTTCACTCGGACTGAAGCTTTCTTT
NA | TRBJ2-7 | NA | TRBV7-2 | CASSLVYGLGAYEQYF | TGTGCCAGCAGCTTAGTTTACGGGTTAGGGGCCTACGAGCAGTACTTC
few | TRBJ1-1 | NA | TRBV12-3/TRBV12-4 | CASSFYGQDPEAFF | TGTGCCAGCAGTTTTTACGGTCAGGATCCTGAAGCTTTCTTT
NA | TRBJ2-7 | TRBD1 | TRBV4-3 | CASSFSGTGESYEQYF | TGCGCCAGCAGCTTCTCCGGGACAGGGGAATCCTACGAGCAGTACTTC
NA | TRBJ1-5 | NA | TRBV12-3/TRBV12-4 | CASRGRSRGVNQPQHF | TGTGCCAGCAGGGGGAGAAGCAGGGGAGTCAATCAGCCCCAGCATTTT
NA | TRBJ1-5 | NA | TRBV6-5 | CASSNAIPPRGYQPQHF | TGTGCCAGCAGTAACGCAATCCCGCCACGGGGATATCAGCCCCAGCATTTT
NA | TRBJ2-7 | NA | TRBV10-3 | CAISDSRGGGYEQYF | TGTGCCATCAGTGACTCACGAGGAGGGGGCTACGAGCAGTACTTC
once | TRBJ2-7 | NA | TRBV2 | CASRKTSVSHEQYF | TGTGCCAGCAGGAAGACGTCGGTTAGCCACGAGCAGTACTTC
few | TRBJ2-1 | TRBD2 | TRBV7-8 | CASSLVGTTDNEQFF | TGTGCCAGCAGCTTAGTCGGGACTACAGACAATGAGCAGTTCTTC
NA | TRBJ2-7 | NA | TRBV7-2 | CASSLVPGYNYEQYF | TGTGCCAGCAGCTTAGTACCCGGGTACAACTACGAGCAGTACTTC
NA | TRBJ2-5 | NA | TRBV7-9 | CASSPVSTEETQYF | TGTGCCAGCAGCCCGGTCAGTACTGAAGAGACCCAGTACTTC
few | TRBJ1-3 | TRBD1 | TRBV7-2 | CASSSQGAGNTIYF | TGTGCCAGCAGCTCCCAGGGGGCTGGAAACACCATATATTTT